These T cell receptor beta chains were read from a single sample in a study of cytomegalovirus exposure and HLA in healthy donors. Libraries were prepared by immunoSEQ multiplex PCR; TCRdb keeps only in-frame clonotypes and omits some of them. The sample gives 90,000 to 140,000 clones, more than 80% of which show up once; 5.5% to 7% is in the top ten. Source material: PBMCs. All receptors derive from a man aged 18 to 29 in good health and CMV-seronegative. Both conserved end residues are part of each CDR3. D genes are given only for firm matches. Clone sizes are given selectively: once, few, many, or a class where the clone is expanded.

CDR3 protein: CAIREGTSADTQYF; CDR3 DNA: TGTGCCATCAGGGAGGGGACTAGCGCTGATACGCAGTATTTT; V gene: TRBV10-3; J gene: TRBJ2-3; clone size: .; D gene: TRBD2
CDR3 protein: CARKGVKNEQYF; CDR3 DNA: TGTGCCAGAAAGGGGGTTAAGAACGAGCAGTACTTC; V gene: TRBV21-1; J gene: TRBJ2-7; clone size: .; D gene: .
CDR3 protein: CASSPYWQGALMTEAFF; CDR3 DNA: TGTGCCAGCAGTCCCTATTGGCAGGGGGCGCTTATGACTGAAGCTTTCTTT; V gene: TRBV28; J gene: TRBJ1-1; clone size: .; D gene: TRBD1
CDR3 protein: CASSPSSRDSGNTIYF; CDR3 DNA: TGCGCCAGCAGCCCCAGCTCACGGGACTCTGGAAACACCATATATTTT; V gene: TRBV4-1; J gene: TRBJ1-3; clone size: few; D gene: .
CDR3 protein: CASSPLTGELFF; CDR3 DNA: TGCGCCAGCAGCCCCCTGACCGGGGAGCTGTTTTTT; V gene: TRBV5-1; J gene: TRBJ2-2; clone size: .; D gene: .
CDR3 protein: CASSPLVSGNNEQFF; CDR3 DNA: TGTGCCAGCAGCCCCCTCGTTAGCGGGAACAATGAGCAGTTCTTC; V gene: TRBV4-2; J gene: TRBJ2-1; clone size: .; D gene: TRBD2
CDR3 protein: CASSPMGAGGYTF; CDR3 DNA: TGTGCCAGCAGCCCCATGGGAGCGGGAGGCTACACCTTC; V gene: TRBV7-2; J gene: TRBJ1-2; clone size: .; D gene: .
CDR3 protein: CASSPTGVVNEKLFF; CDR3 DNA: TGCGCCAGCAGTCCGACAGGGGTCGTTAATGAAAAACTGTTTTTT; V gene: TRBV5-1; J gene: TRBJ1-4; clone size: few; D gene: TRBD1
CDR3 protein: CASIFELSGRRSYEQYF; CDR3 DNA: TGTGCCAGCATCTTCGAACTCAGCGGGAGAAGGTCCTACGAGCAGTACTTC; V gene: TRBV12-1; J gene: TRBJ2-7; clone size: .; D gene: .
CDR3 protein: CAWSVTHRGGGYTF; CDR3 DNA: TGTGCCTGGAGTGTAACCCACAGGGGTGGAGGCTACACCTTC; V gene: TRBV30; J gene: TRBJ1-2; clone size: .; D gene: TRBD1
CDR3 protein: CASSTGGGGQPQHF; CDR3 DNA: TGTGCCAGCAGTACAGGGGGCGGGGGTCAGCCCCAGCATTTT; V gene: TRBV27; J gene: TRBJ1-5; clone size: .; D gene: TRBD1
CDR3 protein: CASSLGRDRGGNTIYF; CDR3 DNA: TGTGCCAGCAGCTTGGGGCGGGACAGGGGAGGAAACACCATATATTTT; V gene: TRBV5-4; J gene: TRBJ1-3; clone size: .; D gene: TRBD1
CDR3 protein: CASVPEGRGTEAFF; CDR3 DNA: TGCGCCAGTGTACCGGAGGGAAGGGGCACTGAAGCTTTCTTT; V gene: TRBV10-2; J gene: TRBJ1-1; clone size: .; D gene: .
CDR3 protein: CASSLTSGRADTQYF; CDR3 DNA: TGTGCCAGCAGCCTCACTAGCGGGAGGGCGGATACGCAGTATTTT; V gene: TRBV2; J gene: TRBJ2-3; clone size: .; D gene: TRBD2
CDR3 protein: CASSISPGTMSYEQYF; CDR3 DNA: TGTGCCAGTAGTATCAGCCCAGGGACAATGTCCTACGAGCAGTACTTC; V gene: TRBV19; J gene: TRBJ2-7; clone size: once; D gene: .
CDR3 protein: CASSKGEDEQFF; CDR3 DNA: TGTGCCAGCAGCAAAGGGGAGGATGAGCAGTTCTTC; V gene: TRBV21-1; J gene: TRBJ2-1; clone size: .; D gene: .
CDR3 protein: CASSIGAGDHNEQFF; CDR3 DNA: TGTGCCAGTAGTATAGGTGCAGGGGATCACAATGAGCAGTTCTTC; V gene: TRBV19; J gene: TRBJ2-1; clone size: .; D gene: .
CDR3 protein: CASSHSGPSNTGELFF; CDR3 DNA: TGCGCCAGCAGCCATAGCGGGCCTAGTAACACCGGGGAGCTGTTTTTT; V gene: TRBV4-3; J gene: TRBJ2-2; clone size: few; D gene: TRBD2
CDR3 protein: CASRVAGYNEQFF; CDR3 DNA: TGTGCCAGCAGGGTAGCGGGTTACAATGAGCAGTTCTTC; V gene: TRBV6-5; J gene: TRBJ2-1; clone size: once; D gene: TRBD2
CDR3 protein: CASSLPTGTSGTDEQFF; CDR3 DNA: TGCGCCAGCAGCTTACCGACCGGGACTAGCGGGACGGATGAGCAGTTCTTC; V gene: TRBV5-1; J gene: TRBJ2-1; clone size: .; D gene: TRBD2
CDR3 protein: CASSPSGQGAGGYTF; CDR3 DNA: TGTGCCAGCAGTCCATCCGGACAGGGGGCGGGTGGCTACACCTTC; V gene: TRBV27; J gene: TRBJ1-2; clone size: .; D gene: TRBD1
CDR3 protein: CASSPDSPEALF; CDR3 DNA: TGTGCCAGCAGCCCTGACAGTCCTGAAGCTCTCTTT; V gene: TRBV9; J gene: TRBJ1-1; clone size: .; D gene: .
CDR3 protein: CTSSQLAGAPNIQYF; CDR3 DNA: TGCACCAGCAGCCAATTAGCGGGAGCCCCCAACATTCAGTACTTC; V gene: TRBV1; J gene: TRBJ2-4; clone size: .; D gene: .
CDR3 protein: CASMAGVSSYEQYF; CDR3 DNA: TGTGCCAGCATGGCCGGGGTCAGCTCCTACGAGCAGTACTTC; V gene: TRBV13; J gene: TRBJ2-7; clone size: .; D gene: .
CDR3 protein: CASSSSGWSHYTF; CDR3 DNA: TGTGCCAGCAGCTCCTCGGGGTGGAGCCACTACACCTTC; V gene: TRBV13; J gene: TRBJ1-2; clone size: .; D gene: .
CDR3 protein: CAISGGRGYNEQFF; CDR3 DNA: TGTGCCATCAGTGGGGGAAGGGGGTACAATGAGCAGTTCTTC; V gene: TRBV10-3; J gene: TRBJ2-1; clone size: .; D gene: .
CDR3 protein: CASSELAGGLETQYF; CDR3 DNA: TGTGCCAGCAGTGAGCTAGCGGGAGGGTTAGAGACCCAGTACTTC; V gene: TRBV25-1; J gene: TRBJ2-5; clone size: .; D gene: TRBD2
CDR3 protein: CASSAGDSSYYEQYF; CDR3 DNA: TGTGCCAGCAGCGCTGGGGACAGCTCATACTACGAGCAGTACTTC; V gene: TRBV9; J gene: TRBJ2-7; clone size: .; D gene: TRBD1
CDR3 protein: CASSGAGPIQNIQYF; CDR3 DNA: TGTGCCAGCAGTGGGGCAGGGCCCATTCAAAACATTCAGTACTTC; V gene: TRBV28; J gene: TRBJ2-4; clone size: once; D gene: .
CDR3 protein: CASSTGTSTDTQYF; CDR3 DNA: TGTGCCAGCAGCACCGGGACTAGCACAGATACGCAGTATTTT; V gene: TRBV7-2; J gene: TRBJ2-3; clone size: .; D gene: .
CDR3 protein: CASSFGLAGPTDTQYF; CDR3 DNA: TGTGCCAGCAGCTTTGGACTAGCGGGACCCACAGATACGCAGTATTTT; V gene: TRBV7-9; J gene: TRBJ2-3; clone size: .; D gene: TRBD2